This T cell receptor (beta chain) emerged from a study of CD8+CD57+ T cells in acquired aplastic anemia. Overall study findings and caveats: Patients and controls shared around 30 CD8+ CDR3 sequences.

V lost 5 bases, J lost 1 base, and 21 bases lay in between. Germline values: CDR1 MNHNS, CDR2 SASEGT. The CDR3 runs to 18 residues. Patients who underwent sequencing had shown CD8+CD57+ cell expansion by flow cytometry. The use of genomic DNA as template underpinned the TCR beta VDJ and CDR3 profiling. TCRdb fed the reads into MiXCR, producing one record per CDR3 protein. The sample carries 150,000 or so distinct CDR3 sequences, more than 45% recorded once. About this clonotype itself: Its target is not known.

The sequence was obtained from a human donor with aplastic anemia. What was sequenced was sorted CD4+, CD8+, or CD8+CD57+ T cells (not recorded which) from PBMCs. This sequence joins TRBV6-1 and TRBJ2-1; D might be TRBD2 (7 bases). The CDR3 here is CASSQGFRGALSYNEQFF. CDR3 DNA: TGTGCCAGCAGTCAGGGCTTCCGGGGGGCCCTTTCCTACAATGAGCAGTTCTTC.